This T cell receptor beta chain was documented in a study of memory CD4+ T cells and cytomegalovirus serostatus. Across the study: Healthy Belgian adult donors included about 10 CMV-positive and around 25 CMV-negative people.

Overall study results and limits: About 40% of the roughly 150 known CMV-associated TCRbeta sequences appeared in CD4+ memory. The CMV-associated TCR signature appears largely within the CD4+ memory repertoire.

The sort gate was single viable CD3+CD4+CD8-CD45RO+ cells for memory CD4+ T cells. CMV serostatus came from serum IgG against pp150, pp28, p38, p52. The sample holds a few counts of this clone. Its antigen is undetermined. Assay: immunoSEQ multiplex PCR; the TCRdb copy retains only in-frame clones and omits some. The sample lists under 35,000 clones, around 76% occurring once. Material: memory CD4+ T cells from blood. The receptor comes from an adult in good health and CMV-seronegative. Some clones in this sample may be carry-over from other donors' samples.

CDR3 residues: CASRQGTGGYGYTF. As DNA, the CDR3 is TGTGCCAGCAGACAAGGGACAGGGGGCTATGGCTACACCTTC. The chain recombines TRBV9 with TRBJ1-2; 11 bases map to TRBD1. Per the germline V gene, CDR1 is SGDLS and CDR2 is YYNGEE. The CDR3 totals 14 residues. Trimming at V came to 5 bases and at J to 4 bases, leaving 4 bases not matched to a gene.